Ten or more counts support the clone carrying this T cell receptor (beta chain). These data belong to a study of T-cell reconstitution after alpha-beta-depleted transplantation in children. Germline V gene lookup returns CDR1 DFQATT and CDR2 SNEGSKA (reference sequence). The CDR3 is 15 residues long. V was pared by 7 bases and J by 8 bases, with 16 bases of the junction left unmatched. For TCRbeta, the library was prepared with unique molecular identifiers. TCRdb re-called the PCR reads through MiXCR, storing one row per CDR3 protein. The data contain about 540,000 distinct CDR3 sequences, around 18% of them singletons.

The gene calls are TRBV20-1 and TRBJ2-1; TRBD2 matches 8 bases. The source was PBMCs from the stem cell graft donor, collected from the stem cell graft. The receptor's source is a human donor who donated a stem cell graft to a child with acute lymphoblastic leukemia. The CDR3 region has the DNA TGCAGTGTCGCCCCGGAGGTAGCGGGAAAGGATGAGCAGTTCTTC. Its protein is CSVAPEVAGKDEQFF.